This TCR beta chain was sequenced in a study of T-cell memory formation after mild COVID-19. TCRdb processed the 5' RACE reads anew with MiXCR; each CDR3 protein has one entry. Among about 280,000 distinct CDR3 sequences, 7.5% to 9.5% were seen once, and the ten largest hold approximately 22%. Unmatched junction bases numbered 4, after V lost 4 bases and J lost 8 bases. Germline V gene data show CDR1 as SGHRS and CDR2 as YFSETQ. The CDR3 has 13 amino acids. Overall study results and limits: Whether second-wave clones peaking at day 37 were SARS-CoV-2 specific went unconfirmed. Some SARS-CoV-2-responding clones were already detected in memory before infection. Mainly CM and EM harbored the contracting CD4+ clones; mainly EMRA harbored the CD8+ ones. CD4/CD8 balance characterized clones contracting day 15 to 85, and CD4+ skew characterized later expanders.

As for this clonotype: Its specificity is unknown.

This TCR came from a man younger than 35 who had mild COVID-19 (a few samples of this study predate the infection). Cell type and time point are not known. The sequencing input was PBMCs or a T cell subset sorted from them (not recorded which). The genes are TRBV5-1 and TRBJ1-3, with 9 nucleotides matching TRBD1. The chain's CDR3 is CASSRGQGDTIYF. Written as DNA, the CDR3 is TGCGCCAGCAGCAGGGGACAGGGCGACACCATATATTTT. Complete variable domain (other parts from reference TRBV5-1 and TRBJ1-3): KAGVTQTPRYLIKTRGQQVTLSCSPISGHRSVSWYQQTPGQGLQFLFEYFSETQRNKGNFPGRFSGRQFSNSRSEMNVSTLELGDSALYLCASSRGQGDTIYFGEGSWLTVV.